This T cell receptor (beta chain) was identified during a study of T cells in localized non-small cell lung cancer. Some clones are missing from TCRdb's copy, which holds only in-frame ones; the method was immunoSEQ multiplex PCR. The sample comprises 20,000 to 30,000 clones, around 82% of which are singletons, and approximately 5% rests with the top ten. Study-level points and caveats: Since sequencing was restricted to only one region of the tumor, intratumor heterogeneity remains a possibility. In the blood, greater T cell density corresponded to longer overall survival. Of the tissues analyzed, uninvolved adjacent lung showed maximal T cell clonality, greater than tumor. Appearance in adjacent lung was seen for a median around 61 of the top 100 tumor clones.

Remarks on this clone: What it binds is unknown.

The germline V gene encodes CDR1 SGHDT and CDR2 YYEEEE. The CDR3 runs 12 residues. The V and J ends lost 2 bases and 16 bases, in that order; junction bases with no gene match: 9. The receptor comes from a man aged 40 to 70 with stage II lung adenocarcinoma. The sequences come from PBMCs, collected before any cancer treatment. The chain combines TRBV5-6 with TRBJ1-5; TRBD1 matches at 7 bases. CDR3 loop: CASSLTSGQEHF. The CDR3 coding sequence is TGTGCCAGCAGCTTAACCTCCGGACAGGAACATTTT.